Following are 2 T cell receptor beta chains from one sample sequenced in a study of blood T cell repertoires in COVID-19. The assay was immunoSEQ multiplex PCR, and TCRdb's table has in-frame clones only and misses some. Here the sample spans 350,000 to 500,000 clones, 70% to 90% being singletons. The sequencing sample was made of PBMCs or T cells enriched from blood (not recorded which). These receptors were obtained from a woman aged 18-29 years who had been exposed to COVID-19.

The rearrangement links TRBV7-9 to TRBJ1-1, with D possibly being TRBD1 (5 bases). V gave up 2 bases and J gave up 5 bases, with 18 bases separating them. The CDR3 has 16 amino acids. Germline V gives CDR1 SEHNR, CDR2 FQNEAQ (reference sequence). The CDR3 DNA follows: TGTGCCAGCAGCTTAAGCCGACAGTTAAGAAAGACTGAAGCTTTCTTT. This sequence encodes CASSLSRQLRKTEAFF.

This chain connects TRBV4-2 to TRBJ1-1; D is ambiguous. The CDR3 consists of 14 residues. CDR1 is LGHNA and CDR2 is YNFKEQ in the germline V gene. With 2 bases removed from V and 1 base from J, the gap between germline ends came to 8 bases. CDR3 amino acids: CASSQREGNTEAFF. CDR3 sequence (DNA): TGTGCCAGCAGCCAACGGGAGGGGAACACTGAAGCTTTCTTT.